This is a list of T cell receptor beta chains from one sample in a study of CD8+ T cells in alopecia areata. Only in-frame clones appear in the TCRdb table, and some are missing; sequencing was by immunoSEQ multiplex PCR. In the table there are roughly 120,000 clones, approximately 54% of which are singletons. The sample was CD8+ T cells sorted from blood, taken at week 24, from a patient treated with tofacitinib. The receptor source for this set is a human donor with alopecia areata. Both conserved end residues are part of each CDR3. A D gene is named only where the DNA matches it firmly. Some rows mark clone size as missing; the rest say once, few, many or name a class of expanded clone.

>TRBJ2-1|.|.|TRBV30
TGTGCCTGGAGTGTACTCGCAAGTGAGCAGTTCTTC
CAWSVLASEQFF
>TRBJ2-7|.|TRBD1|TRBV4-3
TGCGCCAGCAGCCAAGGGCAGGGGGCGCGGGAGCAGTACTTC
CASSQGQGAREQYF
>TRBJ2-7|.|.|TRBV25-1
TGTGCCAGCAGTGTTTACAGGAGCTCCTACGAGCAGTACTTC
CASSVYRSSYEQYF
>TRBJ1-1|.|.|TRBV5-6
TGTGCCAGCAGCTCTGGGCCTATGAACACTGAAGCTTTCTTT
CASSSGPMNTEAFF
>TRBJ2-1|.|TRBD1|TRBV5-6
TGTGCCAGCAGCGCACGGACAGGGTGGACCTACAATGAGCAGTTCTTC
CASSARTGWTYNEQFF
>TRBJ2-7|.|.|TRBV21-1
TGTGCCAGCAGCAAAGGACGATCCTACGAGCAGTACTTC
CASSKGRSYEQYF
>TRBJ2-1|.|.|TRBV4-1
TGCGCCAGCAGCCAAGGTCCGGGGGCCGCCTACAATGAGCAGTTCTTC
CASSQGPGAAYNEQFF
>TRBJ1-1|.|.|TRBV29-1
TGCAGCGTTGAGGAAAACACTGAAGCTTTCTTT
CSVEENTEAFF
>TRBJ1-1|.|.|TRBV27
TGTGCCAGCAGTCCACAGACTCGGGTCACTGAAGCTTTCTTT
CASSPQTRVTEAFF
>TRBJ2-3|.|.|TRBV7-2
TGTGCCAGCAGCTTAGTTGTCGATACGCAGTATTTT
CASSLVVDTQYF
>TRBJ1-3|.|.|TRBV7-6
TGTGCCAGCAGCTTAGCAGACAACCTAGGAAACACCATATATTTT
CASSLADNLGNTIYF
>TRBJ1-1|few|.|TRBV10-3
TGTGCCATGGGCAGGGACCCTGGGGAGGCTTTCTTT
CAMGRDPGEAFF
>TRBJ2-6|once|TRBD1|TRBV18
TGTGCCAGCTCACCCGACAGGGCTGGGGCCAACGTCCTGACTTTC
CASSPDRAGANVLTF
>TRBJ2-4|.|.|TRBV15
TGTGCCACCAGCAGAGGTCCAAACTTAGAGTTAGCCAAAAACATTCAGTACTTC
CATSRGPNLELAKNIQYF
>TRBJ2-5|.|.|TRBV7-6
TGTGCCAGCAGCTTAAACCCCCGAGAGCTCCAAGAGACCCAGTACTTC
CASSLNPRELQETQYF
>TRBJ2-2|few|.|TRBV2
TGTGCCAGCAGTGAGGCCTTTTCCACCGGGGAGCTGTTTTTT
CASSEAFSTGELFF
>TRBJ2-7|.|.|TRBV11-2
TGTGCCAGCAGCTTAGCGGGGCCCACGGGAGAGCAGTACTTC
CASSLAGPTGEQYF
>TRBJ2-7|.|.|TRBV5-6
TGTGCCAGCAGCAGTTCCTACGAGCAGTACTTC
CASSSSYEQYF
>TRBJ2-1|.|.|TRBV19
TGTGCCAGTAGTAACTCCGGGGCCTACAATGAGCAGTTCTTC
CASSNSGAYNEQFF
>TRBJ2-7|.|TRBD1|TRBV6-5
TGTGCCAGCAGAAAGACAGGGGAGTACGAGCAGTACTTC
CASRKTGEYEQYF
>TRBJ2-7|.|.|TRBV27
TGTGCCAGCAGTTCATTGGGCTACGAGCAGTACTTC
CASSSLGYEQYF
>TRBJ2-5|few|TRBD2|TRBV7-9
TGTGCCAGCAGCTTAGGGACTAGCGAGTCGGAGACCCAGTACTTC
CASSLGTSESETQYF
>TRBJ2-5|few|.|TRBV11-2
TGTGCCAGCAGCTTGGGTCGGGACTTAGTTTGGGAGACCCAGTACTTC
CASSLGRDLVWETQYF
>TRBJ2-5|.|TRBD2|TRBV29-1
TGCAGCGTTGCAGCGGGGCGGGACGAGACCCAGTACTTC
CSVAAGRDETQYF
>TRBJ2-7|few|TRBD1|TRBV29-1
TGCAGCGTTGAGAATGGACAGGGGGCAAGAGAGCAGTACTTC
CSVENGQGAREQYF
>TRBJ2-2|.|TRBD1|TRBV29-1
TGCAGCGTTGTATTTGGGGACAGGAACACCGGGGAGCTGTTTTTT
CSVVFGDRNTGELFF
>TRBJ1-1|.|TRBD1|TRBV30
TGTGCCTGGAGGGAACCTCTCCCAGGGGGCTGGCGTACTGAAGCTTTCTTT
CAWREPLPGGWRTEAFF
>TRBJ1-1|few|TRBD1|TRBV5-6
TGTGCCAGCAGCTTGGGCCCTGGGACAGGGGGGACTGAAGCTTTCTTT
CASSLGPGTGGTEAFF
>TRBJ2-7|.|.|TRBV15
TGTGCCACCAGCACCGACTTGGGTTGGCAGTACTTC
CATSTDLGWQYF
>TRBJ2-7|.|.|TRBV29-1
TGCAGCGTTGTTGGCATCCACGAGCAGTACTTC
CSVVGIHEQYF
>TRBJ2-3|.|.|TRBV7-9
TGTGCCAGCAGCCCCCAGGGAGGGGGCCTTGATACGCAGTATTTT
CASSPQGGGLDTQYF
>TRBJ2-7|.|TRBD1|TRBV2
TGTGCCAGTCCCCCTCGGGACAGGGGAAACCACGAGCAGTACTTC
CASPPRDRGNHEQYF
>TRBJ1-5|.|.|TRBV27
TGTGCCAGCAGTTCAACAGGTAGCAATCAGCCCCAGCATTTT
CASSSTGSNQPQHF
>TRBJ2-3|.|.|TRBV7-9
TGTGCCAGCAGCCACAGTGATCTTACGCAGTATTTT
CASSHSDLTQYF
>TRBJ1-2|.|TRBD1|TRBV27
TGTGCCAGCGGGGGACAGGCGGTCTATGGCTACACCTTC
CASGGQAVYGYTF
>TRBJ1-2|once|.|TRBV5-6
TGTGCCAGCAGCGAAGAGTCAGCTCCGAACTATGGCTACACCTTC
CASSEESAPNYGYTF
>TRBJ2-7|.|TRBD1|TRBV7-9
TGTGCCAGCAGCTTAGGGGACAGTGAGCAGTACTTC
CASSLGDSEQYF
>TRBJ1-1|.|TRBD1|TRBV19
TGTGCCAGTGGACAGGAGAGAATTGAAGCTTTCTTT
CASGQERIEAFF
>TRBJ1-4|.|.|TRBV25-1
TGTGCCAGCAGTGGTTCCGAAAATAATGAAAAACTGTTTTTT
CASSGSENNEKLFF